The sequence of this T cell receptor beta chain was determined in a study of T cell responses to AZD1222 COVID-19 vaccine. General study points: Females made up more of the donors, who were largely white British, and clonal diversity may have come out too low. The CD4 TCRs associated with vaccination extended across spike and predominated at 160-218 and 743-854.

Repertoires were generated with immunoSEQ multiplex PCR, while TCRdb's copy carries only in-frame clones and drops some. The data contain about 130,000 clones, approximately 91% of them seen just once; the ten biggest clones take up under 2%. Per the germline V gene, CDR1 is LGHNA and CDR2 is YSLEER. V was shortened by 0 bases and J by 6 bases, with 11 bases between the two germline ends. There are 14 residues in the CDR3. Remarks on this clone: Antigen: not known.

The V gene is TRBV4-3, the J gene TRBJ1-1; D not resolved. The sequence was obtained from an adult in good health. The source was peripheral blood, collected on day 0 of AZD1222 vaccination. DNA for the CDR3: TGCGCCAGCAGCCAAGAATGGCAAGCCTCTGAAGCTTTCTTT. It translates to CASSQEWQASEAFF.